Each of the 31 T cell receptor beta chains below was sequenced from the same sample in a study of T cells in Graves' hyperthyroidism and ophthalmopathy. Researchers took RNA transcripts and amplified the TCR beta CDR3 regions from them. TCR CDR3 underwent first-round RT-PCR with the HTBI primer set. TCRdb passed the multiplex PCR reads through MiXCR, listing each CDR3 protein once. Of about 400,000 distinct CDR3 sequences listed, less than 20% are singletons. The sample comprised blood. These receptors all come from a woman younger than 30 with Graves' hyperthyroidism.

This clonotype was recorded at least ten times. This chain joins TRBV9 and TRBJ2-1; 7 positions match TRBD2. CDR3 size: 16 residues. Germline V gene data show CDR1 as SGDLS and CDR2 as YYNGEE. Germline trimming cut 4 bases from V and 3 bases from J; bases unmatched to any gene: 10. CDR3 amino acids: CASSFSGSPHYNEQFF. The CDR3 DNA is TGTGCCAGCAGCTTTAGCGGGTCACCACACTACAATGAGCAGTTCTTC.

The chain employs TRBV9 and TRBJ2-1; 10 nucleotides align to TRBD2. CDR1 is SGDLS, CDR2 YYNGEE, per germline. The CDR3 loop spans 16 amino acids. Unmatched junction bases numbered 10, after V lost 2 bases and J lost 8 bases. The CDR3 spells CASSVGGTSVPYEQFF. CDR3 bases: TGTGCCAGCAGCGTTGGGGGGACTAGCGTCCCATATGAGCAGTTCTTC. The full variable domain, rest sourced from reference TRBV9 and TRBJ2-1, is DSGVTQTPKHLITATGQRVTLRCSPRSGDLSVYWYQQSLDQGLQFLIQYYNGEERAKGNILERFSAQQFPDLHSELNLSSLELGDSALYFCASSVGGTSVPYEQFFGPGTRLTVL.

Comment on this clonotype: The conserved phenylalanine or tryptophan normally closing the CDR3 is absent here, so this likely arose from a read error. This chain uses TRBV5-4 with TRBJ1-1; TRBD1 aligns across 8 bases. Per the germline V gene, CDR1 is SGHNT and CDR2 is YYREEE (reference sequence). V gave up 0 bases and J gave up 0 bases; unmatched junction bases: 7. The CDR3 contains 17 residues. Written as DNA, the CDR3 is TGTGCCAGCAGCTTGGGCCATCCAGGGGGCATGAACACTGAAGCTTTCTAT. It codes for CASSLGHPGGMNTEAFY.

This clonotype was counted a few times. The rearrangement uses TRBV19 and TRBJ2-7, with a possible D match to TRBD2 (7 bases). V was trimmed by 3 bases and J by 1 base, leaving 13 bases between them. The germline V gene has CDR1 LNHDA and CDR2 SQIVND (reference sequence). CDR3 length: 15 residues. The CDR3 spells CASSMGGPLSYEQYF. The CDR3 DNA is TGTGCCAGTAGTATGGGGGGGCCCTTATCCTACGAGCAGTACTTC.

This clonotype was counted at least ten times. The chain is built from TRBV20-1 and TRBJ2-1; the match to TRBD2 covers 9 bases. This CDR3 has 19 amino acids. CDR1 is DFQATT, CDR2 SNEGSKA, per germline (reference sequence). With 8 bases clipped from V and 6 bases from J, the junction kept 26 bases outside the gene matches. The CDR3 region is CSTRAPAAGGPPRGNEQFF. The CDR3 DNA follows: TGCAGTACAAGGGCCCCGGCAGCGGGGGGACCCCCTCGGGGCAATGAGCAGTTCTTC.

This clonotype was detected ten times or more. The chain combines TRBV12-3 or TRBV12-4 with TRBJ2-5; D not certain. V was trimmed by 6 bases and J by 6 bases, leaving 14 bases between them. The CDR3 consists of 13 residues. CDR3 residues: CASSPGLLKTQYF. The DNA of the CDR3 is TGTGCCAGCAGCCCCGGCCTGTTGAAGACCCAGTACTTC.

This clonotype was observed a single time. The chain carries TRBV20-1 and TRBJ2-3; 9 positions agree with TRBD2. V shed 6 bases, J shed 0 bases, and the junction held 16 bases outside the gene matches. CDR3 size: 18 residues. Germline CDR1 and CDR2: DFQATT and SNEGSKA (reference sequence). The CDR3: CSASPYSGGEDSTDTQYF. CDR3 nucleotide sequence: TGCAGTGCCTCCCCCTATAGCGGGGGAGAGGATAGCACAGATACGCAGTATTTT.

There are many counts of this clonotype. The genes are TRBV27 and TRBJ2-5; a weak D match, TRBD2 (6 bases). The CDR3 totals 14 residues. V lost 1 base, J lost 5 bases, and 11 bases lay in between. The germline V gene encodes CDR1 MNHEY and CDR2 SMNVEV (reference sequence). The CDR3 DNA sequence: TGTGCCAGCAGTTTATGGCGGGGTGGCGAGACCCAGTACTTC. Its translation: CASSLWRGGETQYF.

This clonotype was detected ten times or more. The V gene is TRBV6-1, the J gene TRBJ2-3, with unresolved D. Germline values: CDR1 MNHNS, CDR2 SASEGT. This CDR3 contains 14 residues. Trimming removed 6 bases at V and 1 base at J, with 11 bases between. Here the CDR3 reads CASSHKVRTDTQYF. The CDR3 nucleotides read TGTGCCAGCAGCCACAAGGTCCGCACAGATACGCAGTATTTT.

This clonotype was picked up many times. The J gene is TRBJ2-3, the V gene TRBV12-3 or TRBV12-4; the D gene is possibly TRBD2 (5 bases). The CDR3 runs 16 residues. Trimming took off 6 bases at V and 0 bases at J, with 16 bases between the two ends. In nucleotides, the CDR3 is TGTGCCAGCAGGGGTGCGGGTAGCGCCAGCACAGATACGCAGTATTTT. It translates to CASRGAGSASTDTQYF.

This clonotype was seen ten or more times. The rearrangement joins TRBV5-8 to TRBJ2-7; D may be TRBD1 (5 bases). This CDR3 is 16 amino acids long. Germline V lookup: CDR1 SGHTS, CDR2 YDEGEE. Trimming took 0 bases from V and 2 from J, leaving 15 bases between them. The CDR3 bases are TGTGCCAGCAGCTTGGATCGTAGGACAAGAGCCTACGAGCAGTACTTC. Translated: CASSLDRRTRAYEQYF. Together with reference TRBV5-8 and TRBJ2-7, the CDR3 gives the full variable domain: EAGVTQSPTHLIKTRGQQATLRCSPISGHTSVYWYQQALGLGLQFLLWYDEGEERNRGNFPPRFSGRQFPNYSSELNVNALELEDSALYLCASSLDRRTRAYEQYFGPGTRLTVT.

In the case of this clonotype: One junction end disagrees with the germline gene, perhaps due to a read error. The chain carries TRBV14 and TRBJ1-4, with D unresolved. Germline V gene sequence: CDR1 SGHDN, CDR2 FVKESK. This CDR3 region has 17 residues. CDR3 sequence: CASSQGMAGRANEKLFF. The CDR3 region has the DNA TGTGCCAGCAGCCAAGGGATGGCCGGTCGGGCTAATGAAAAGCTGTTTTTT.

At least ten counts were recorded for this clonotype. J is TRBJ1-6 and V is TRBV2; D might be TRBD1 (6 bases). Per the germline V gene, CDR1 is SNHLY and CDR2 is FYNNEI. The ends were cut back, 6 bases at V and 1 base at J, with 10 bases in the middle. This CDR3 has 15 residues. For the CDR3, the DNA is TGTGCCAGCAGCGACCAGGGGTCCTATAATTCACCCCTCCACTTT. Its translation: CASSDQGSYNSPLHF.

This chain connects TRBV12-3 or TRBV12-4 to TRBJ2-1; 14 bases map to TRBD2. V lost 3 bases and J lost 6; bases outside the gene matches: 7. The CDR3 is 17 amino acids. CDR3 region: CASSFNFGLAGGNEQFF. CDR3 sequence (DNA): TGTGCCAGCAGTTTTAACTTCGGACTAGCGGGGGGCAATGAGCAGTTCTTC.

This clonotype showed up many times. The chain combines TRBV7-6 with TRBJ1-5; no clear D. This CDR3 comprises 13 residues. Germline V gives CDR1 SGHVS, CDR2 FNYEAQ. V was trimmed by 4 bases and J by 4 bases, leaving 8 bases between them. CDR3 nucleotides: TGTGCCAGCAGCTCGAGGCTTAATCAGCCCCAGCATTTT. Protein: CASSSRLNQPQHF. Full variable domain (missing parts from reference TRBV7-6 and TRBJ1-5): GAGVSQSPRYKVTKRGQDVALRCDPISGHVSLYWYRQALGQGPEFLTYFNYEAQQDKSGLPNDRFSAERPEGSISTLTIQRTEQRDSAMYRCASSSRLNQPQHFGDGTRLSIL.

The sample holds many counts of this clonotype. The CDR3 DNA reads TGTGCCAGCAGTCCGGCGGGACAGGGGACCTATGGCTACACCTTC. It translates to CASSPAGQGTYGYTF. V and J are TRBV28 and TRBJ1-2; the match to TRBD1 covers 10 bases. Germline CDR1 reads MDHEN; CDR2 reads SYDVKM. The V segment lost 5 bases and the J segment 4 bases; nucleotides outside the gene matches: 7. This CDR3 is 15 amino acids long.

This clonotype was observed a few times. This chain connects TRBV12-5 to TRBJ2-3; unclear D gene. In germline, CDR1 is LGHNT, CDR2 FRNRAP. This CDR3 contains 19 residues. V was clipped by 1 base and J by 6 bases, with 26 bases between them. The CDR3 bases are TGTGCTAGTGGTTTGGCCACCCTCAGAGGCGACAATTTAGGGGATACGCAGTATTTT. This sequence encodes CASGLATLRGDNLGDTQYF. Looking up the rest from reference TRBV12-5 and TRBJ2-3 gives the full variable domain: DARVTQTPRHKVTEMGQEVTMRCQPILGHNTVFWYRQTMMQGLELLAYFRNRAPLDDSGMPKDRFSAEMPDATLATLKIQPSEPRDSAVYFCASGLATLRGDNLGDTQYFGPGTRLTVL.

With respect to this clonotype: A much larger clone differs by one base, so this may be a read error. The chain uses TRBV20-1 and TRBJ1-2; D is uncertain. This CDR3 region has 15 residues. The germline V and J ends were trimmed by 1 base and 4 bases, with 16 bases remaining between them. Looked up from germline, CDR1 is DFQATT and CDR2 is SNEGSKA (reference sequence). DNA for the CDR3: TGCAGTGCTAGAGCCCCTTTTGGCAGCCGCTATGGCTACACCTTC. This encodes CSARAPFGSRYGYTF.

This clonotype came up many times. A much larger clone sits a single nucleotide away, making a read error possible. This chain connects TRBV2 to TRBJ2-5; D is unresolved. The CDR3 extends over 11 amino acids. Germline CDR1 and CDR2: SNHLY and FYNNEI. CDR3: CTSSEGETQYF. Here the CDR3 DNA reads TGTACCAGCAGTGAAGGAGAGACCCAGTACTTC.

This clonotype was counted many times. J is TRBJ1-4 and V is TRBV6-1, with TRBD1 matching 11 bases. The CDR3 covers 14 residues. J lost 8 bases, V lost 7 bases, and 6 bases had no gene match. In germline, CDR1 is MNHNS, CDR2 SASEGT. CDR3 region: CASNGQGANEKLFF. In nucleotides, the CDR3 is TGTGCCAGCAATGGACAGGGGGCAAACGAAAAACTGTTTTTT.

This clonotype was detected many times. This chain connects TRBV4-1 to TRBJ2-1; 9 bases map to TRBD2. In germline, CDR1 is MGHRA, CDR2 YSYEKL. The CDR3 is 14 amino acids. Trimming at V came to 3 bases and at J to 10 bases, leaving 7 bases not matched to a gene. Written as DNA, the CDR3 is TGCGCCAGCAGCCACGGGACTAGCCGAGGCGAGCAGTTCTTC. It specifies CASSHGTSRGEQFF.

This clonotype showed up many times. This rearrangement joins TRBV30 to TRBJ2-5; D is undetermined. Trimming removed 4 bases from V and 7 bases from J, with 13 bases in between. CDR3 length: 12 residues. Germline CDR1 reads GTSNPN; CDR2 reads SVGIG (reference sequence). Written as DNA, the CDR3 is TGTGCCTGGAAAGCCCCCTGGGGGACCCAGTACTTC. Protein sequence: CAWKAPWGTQYF.

This clonotype was detected a few times. The chain recombines TRBV11-3 with TRBJ2-3; 10 nucleotides agree with TRBD2. This CDR3 contains 15 residues. V lost 0 bases to trimming and J lost 6 bases; unmatched junction nucleotides: 3. In germline, CDR1 is SGHNT, CDR2 YENEEA. CDR3: CASSLDSGGLDTQYF. The CDR3 nucleotides are TGTGCCAGCAGCTTAGATAGCGGGGGGCTTGATACGCAGTATTTT. Drawing the rest from reference TRBV11-3 and TRBJ2-3, the complete variable domain is EAGVVQSPRYKIIEKKQPVAFWCNPISGHNTLYWYLQNLGQGPELLIRYENEEAVDDSQLPKDRFSAERLKGVDSTLKIQPAELGDSAVYLCASSLDSGGLDTQYFGPGTRLTVL.

This clonotype was observed many times. The chain links TRBV19 to TRBJ1-6, with D perhaps matching TRBD1 (5 bases). Trimming shortened V by 3 bases and J by 5 bases, and 8 bases separated the two germline ends. There are 14 residues in the CDR3. In germline, CDR1 is LNHDA, CDR2 SQIVND (reference sequence). The DNA of the CDR3 is TGTGCCAGTAGTATCCAGGGAGATAATTCACCCCTCCACTTT. It is translated as CASSIQGDNSPLHF.

V usage is TRBV10-3 and J usage is TRBJ2-1, with TRBD1 as a possible D gene (7 bases). This CDR3 spans 15 amino acids. Trimming left V 0 bases short and J 11 bases short, with 17 bases between. Germline loops: CDR1 ENHRY, CDR2 SYGVKD. The CDR3 loop is CAISESQQGGRKQFF. The CDR3 DNA reads TGTGCCATCAGTGAGTCGCAGCAGGGGGGAAGAAAGCAGTTCTTC.

About this clonotype: No conserved phenylalanine or tryptophan is present at the end of the CDR3, so a read error is the likely explanation. The chain links TRBV11-2 to TRBJ1-1, with D maybe TRBD1 (6 bases). CDR1 is SGHAT, CDR2 FQNNGV, per germline. The CDR3 is 13 residues long. The V and J ends lost 5 bases and 4 bases respectively, with 11 bases between them. This CDR3 is CASSTPGATEAFI. The CDR3 coding sequence is TGTGCCAGCAGCACCCCAGGGGCCACTGAAGCTTTCATT.

This clonotype has at least ten counts. This sequence joins TRBV12-5 and TRBJ1-2, with D possibly matching TRBD1 (5 bases). V shed 3 bases and J shed 0 bases, with 17 bases lying between them. The germline V gene encodes CDR1 LGHNT and CDR2 FRNRAP. The CDR3 loop spans 17 amino acids. The CDR3 loop is CASGFPQGEISNYGYTF. The CDR3 nucleotides are TGTGCTAGTGGTTTCCCGCAAGGGGAGATCTCTAACTATGGCTACACCTTC.

The V gene is TRBV20-1, the J gene TRBJ1-5; TRBD1 aligns across 9 bases. The CDR3 is 15 residues long. Trimming at V came to 1 base and at J to 7 bases, leaving 8 bases not matched to a gene. In germline, CDR1 is DFQATT, CDR2 SNEGSKA (reference sequence). The CDR3 reads CSARAGTGIKQPQHF. For the CDR3, the DNA is TGCAGTGCTAGAGCCGGGACAGGGATTAAACAGCCCCAGCATTTT.

In this sample, this clonotype turned up many times. The V and J genes are TRBV11-2 and TRBJ2-1; the D call may be TRBD1 or TRBD2 (5 bases each). The CDR3 spans 16 residues. The germline CDR1 and CDR2 sequences are SGHAT and FQNNGV. V was clipped by 4 bases and J by 3 bases, with 16 bases between them. CDR3 amino acids: CASSSRTGRFYNEQFF. CDR3 sequence (DNA): TGTGCCAGCAGCTCCCGAACGGGGCGCTTCTACAATGAGCAGTTCTTC.

This clonotype was observed many times. The rearrangement joins TRBV7-8 to TRBJ2-5; the match to TRBD1 covers 9 bases. Trimming took 5 bases from V and 2 from J; bases not matched to a gene: 3. Germline loops: CDR1 SGHVS, CDR2 FQNEAQ. The CDR3 runs to 14 residues. The CDR3 loop reads CASSRGQGQETQYF. The CDR3, as DNA: TGTGCCAGCAGCCGGGGACAGGGTCAAGAGACCCAGTACTTC. Filled out from reference TRBV7-8 and TRBJ2-5, the complete variable domain reads GAGVSQSPRYKVAKRGQDVALRCDPISGHVSLFWYQQALGQGPEFLTYFQNEAQLDKSGLPSDRFFAERPEGSVSTLKIQRTQQEDSAVYLCASSRGQGQETQYFGPGTRLLVL.

In its sample, this clonotype was seen a few times. V is TRBV24-1 and J is TRBJ1-5, with D unresolved. This CDR3 is built from 15 residues. CDR1 is KGHDR, CDR2 SFDVKD, per germline. V lost 2 bases to trimming and J lost 5 bases, with 12 bases between them. CDR3 in amino acids: CATSDSGRTDQPQHF. CDR3 DNA: TGTGCCACCAGTGATTCTGGACGGACCGATCAGCCCCAGCATTTT.